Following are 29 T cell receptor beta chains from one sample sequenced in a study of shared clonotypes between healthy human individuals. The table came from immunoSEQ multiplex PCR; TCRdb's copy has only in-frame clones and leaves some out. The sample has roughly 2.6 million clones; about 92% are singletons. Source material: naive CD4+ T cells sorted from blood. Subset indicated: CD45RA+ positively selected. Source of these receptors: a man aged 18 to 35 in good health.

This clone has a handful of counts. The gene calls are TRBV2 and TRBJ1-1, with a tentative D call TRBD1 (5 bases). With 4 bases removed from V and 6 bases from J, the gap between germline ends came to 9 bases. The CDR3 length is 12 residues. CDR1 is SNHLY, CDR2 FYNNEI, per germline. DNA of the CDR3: TGTGCCAGCAGTGGCGACAGTTCTGAAGCTTTCTTT. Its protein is CASSGDSSEAFF. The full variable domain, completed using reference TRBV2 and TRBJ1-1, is EPEVTQTPSHQVTQMGQEVILRCVPISNHLYFYWYRQILGQKVEFLVSFYNNEISEKSEIFDDQFSVERPDGSNFTLKIRSTKLEDSAMYFCASSGDSSEAFFGQGTRLTVV.

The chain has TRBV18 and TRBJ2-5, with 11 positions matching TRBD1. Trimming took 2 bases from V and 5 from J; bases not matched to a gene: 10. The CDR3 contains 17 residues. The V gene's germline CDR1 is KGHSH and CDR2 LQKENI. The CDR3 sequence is CASSPKGTGGSLETQYF. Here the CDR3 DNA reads TGTGCCAGCTCACCAAAGGGGACAGGGGGAAGCCTGGAGACCCAGTACTTC.

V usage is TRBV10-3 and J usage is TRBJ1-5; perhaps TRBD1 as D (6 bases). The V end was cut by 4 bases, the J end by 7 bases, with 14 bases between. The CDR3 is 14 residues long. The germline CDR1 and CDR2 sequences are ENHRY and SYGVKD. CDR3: CAISAEQGRQPQHF. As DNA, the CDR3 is TGTGCCATCAGTGCGGAACAGGGTCGCCAGCCCCAGCATTTT.

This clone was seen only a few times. The CDR3 nucleotides are TGTGCCAGTACCCGGAGGGAGGAAACTGAAGCTTTCTTT. As protein: CASTRREETEAFF. This chain links TRBV19 with TRBJ1-1, with no clear D. Germline V gene data show CDR1 as LNHDA and CDR2 as SQIVND (reference sequence). The length of the CDR3 is 13 residues. V lost 7 bases, J lost 5 bases, and 14 bases lay in between.

CDR3 protein: CASSPGTVGETQYF. The DNA for the CDR3 is TGTGCCAGCAGCCCAGGGACGGTCGGGGAGACCCAGTACTTC. The V and J genes are TRBV11-2 and TRBJ2-5, with D perhaps assigned TRBD1 or TRBD2 (5 bases each). CDR3 length equals 14 residues. The germline V and J ends were trimmed by 5 bases and 5 bases, with 15 bases remaining between them. Germline V gene sequence: CDR1 SGHAT, CDR2 FQNNGV.

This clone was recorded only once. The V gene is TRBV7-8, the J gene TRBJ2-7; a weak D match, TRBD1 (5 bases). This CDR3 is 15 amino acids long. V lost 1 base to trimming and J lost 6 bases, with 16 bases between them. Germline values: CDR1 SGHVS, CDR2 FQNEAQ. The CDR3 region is CASSLGSGRPGEQYF. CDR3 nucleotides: TGTGCCAGCAGCTTAGGTTCAGGGCGCCCCGGCGAGCAGTACTTC.

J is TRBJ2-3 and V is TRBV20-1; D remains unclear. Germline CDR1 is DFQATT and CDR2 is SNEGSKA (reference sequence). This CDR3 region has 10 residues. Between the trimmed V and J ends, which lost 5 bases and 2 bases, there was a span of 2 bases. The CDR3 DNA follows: TGCAGTGCTGACACAGATACGCAGTATTTT. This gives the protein CSADTDTQYF.

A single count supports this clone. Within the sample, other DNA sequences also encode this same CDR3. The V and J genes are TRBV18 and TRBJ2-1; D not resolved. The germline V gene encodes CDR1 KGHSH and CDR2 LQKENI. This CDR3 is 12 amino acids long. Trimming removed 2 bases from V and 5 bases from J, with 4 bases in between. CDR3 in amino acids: CASSPSDNEQFF. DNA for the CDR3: TGTGCCAGCTCACCATCGGACAATGAGCAGTTCTTC.

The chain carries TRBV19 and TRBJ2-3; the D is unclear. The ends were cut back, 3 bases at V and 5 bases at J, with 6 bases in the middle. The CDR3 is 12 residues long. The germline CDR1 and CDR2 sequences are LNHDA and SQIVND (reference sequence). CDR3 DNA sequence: TGTGCCAGTAGTATTCTGGTAGATACGCAGTATTTT. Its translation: CASSILVDTQYF.

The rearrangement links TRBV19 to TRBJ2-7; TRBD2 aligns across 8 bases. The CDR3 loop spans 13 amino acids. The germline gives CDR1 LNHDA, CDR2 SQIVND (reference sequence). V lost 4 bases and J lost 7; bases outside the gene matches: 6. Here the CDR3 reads CASSKLAAGEQYF. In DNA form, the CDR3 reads TGTGCCAGTAGTAAACTAGCGGCGGGAGAGCAGTACTTC.

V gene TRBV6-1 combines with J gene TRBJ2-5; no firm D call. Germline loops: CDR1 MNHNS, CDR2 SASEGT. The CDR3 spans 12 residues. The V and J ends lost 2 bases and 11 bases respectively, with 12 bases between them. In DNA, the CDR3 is TGTGCCAGCAGTGAACCCCAATGGCCACAGTACTTC. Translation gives CASSEPQWPQYF.

DNA for the CDR3: TGTGCCAGCCGGGACAACAACAATCAGCCCCAGCATTTT. Amino acid sequence: CASRDNNNQPQHF. The rearrangement uses TRBV19 and TRBJ1-5; D is perhaps TRBD1 (6 bases). Trimming cost V 9 bases and J 3 bases, with 12 bases left between them. Germline V gene lookup returns CDR1 LNHDA and CDR2 SQIVND (reference sequence). This CDR3 has 13 residues.

This chain's CDR3 is CASSFAGTPYEQYF. DNA for the CDR3: TGTGCCAGCAGCTTTGCGGGGACCCCCTACGAGCAGTACTTC. The chain combines TRBV7-2 with TRBJ2-7, with D maybe TRBD2 (6 bases). V lost 3 bases and J 2 bases, leaving 11 bases between the germline ends. Germline CDR1 is SGHTA and CDR2 is FQGNSA. This CDR3 region has 14 residues.

CDR3 DNA sequence: TGCGCCAGCAGCTTGGACCCCGCGGGGGGTAATACGCAGTATTTT. Amino acid sequence: CASSLDPAGGNTQYF. The rearrangement links TRBV5-1 to TRBJ2-3; 8 positions match TRBD2. V trimming: 0 bases; J trimming: 7 bases; junction bases outside the gene matches: 7. The CDR3 has 15 residues. The germline V gene has CDR1 SGHRS and CDR2 YFSETQ.

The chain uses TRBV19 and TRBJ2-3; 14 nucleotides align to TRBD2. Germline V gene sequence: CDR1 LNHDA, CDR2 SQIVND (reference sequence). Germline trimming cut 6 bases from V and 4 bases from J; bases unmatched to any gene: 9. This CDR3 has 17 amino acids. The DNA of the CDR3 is TGTGCCAGTAGCGAGACGGGACTAGCGGGAGTTCCAGATACGCAGTATTTT. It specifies CASSETGLAGVPDTQYF.

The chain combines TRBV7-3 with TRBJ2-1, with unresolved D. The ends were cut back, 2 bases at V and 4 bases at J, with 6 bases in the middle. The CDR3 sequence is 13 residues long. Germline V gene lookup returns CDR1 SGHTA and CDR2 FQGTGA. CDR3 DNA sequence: TGTGCCAGCAGCTTAGGCCTATACAATGAGCAGTTCTTC. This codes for CASSLGLYNEQFF.

CDR3 residues: CASSEFMNTEAFF. The CDR3 DNA reads TGTGCCAGCAGTGAATTTATGAACACTGAAGCTTTCTTT. The rearrangement joins TRBV2 to TRBJ1-1; unclear D gene. The length of the CDR3 is 13 residues. The V end was cut by 2 bases, the J end by 0 bases, with 4 bases between. Germline-derived CDR1 and CDR2 are SNHLY and FYNNEI.

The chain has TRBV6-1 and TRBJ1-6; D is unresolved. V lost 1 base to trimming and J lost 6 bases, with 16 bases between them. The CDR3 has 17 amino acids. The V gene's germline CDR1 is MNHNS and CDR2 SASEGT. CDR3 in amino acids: CASSEGLPGGVNSPLHF. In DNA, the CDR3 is TGTGCCAGCAGTGAAGGGCTCCCTGGAGGTGTTAATTCACCCCTCCACTTT.

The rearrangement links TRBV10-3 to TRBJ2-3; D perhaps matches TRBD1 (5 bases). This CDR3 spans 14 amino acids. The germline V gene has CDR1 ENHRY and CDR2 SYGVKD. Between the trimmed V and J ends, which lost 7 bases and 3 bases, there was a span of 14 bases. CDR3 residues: CAIMNRPGTDTQYF. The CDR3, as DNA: TGTGCCATCATGAACAGGCCTGGTACAGATACGCAGTATTTT.

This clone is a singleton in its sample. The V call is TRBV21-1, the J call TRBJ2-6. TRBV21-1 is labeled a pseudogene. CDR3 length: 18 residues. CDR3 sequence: CASSNPGRESTGANVLTF. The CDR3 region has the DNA TGTGCCAGCAGCAACCCGGGACGGGAATCTACTGGGGCCAACGTCCTGACTTTC.

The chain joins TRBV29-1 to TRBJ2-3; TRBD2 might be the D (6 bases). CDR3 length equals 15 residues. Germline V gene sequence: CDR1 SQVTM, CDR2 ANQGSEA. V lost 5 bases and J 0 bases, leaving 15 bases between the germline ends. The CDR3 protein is CSVSVGGQSTDTQYF. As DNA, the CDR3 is TGCAGCGTTTCAGTGGGAGGCCAGAGCACAGATACGCAGTATTTT.

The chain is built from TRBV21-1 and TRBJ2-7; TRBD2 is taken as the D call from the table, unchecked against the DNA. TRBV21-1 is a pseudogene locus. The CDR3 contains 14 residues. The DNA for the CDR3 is TGTGCCAGTACCCGGGTCCCTAGCTCCTACGAGCAGTACTTC. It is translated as CASTRVPSSYEQYF.

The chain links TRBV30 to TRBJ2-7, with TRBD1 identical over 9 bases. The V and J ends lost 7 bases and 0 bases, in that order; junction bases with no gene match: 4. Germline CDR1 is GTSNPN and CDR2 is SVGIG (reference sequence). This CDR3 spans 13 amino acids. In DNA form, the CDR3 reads TGTGCCTTCGGACAGGGGTACTCCTACGAGCAGTACTTC. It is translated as CAFGQGYSYEQYF.

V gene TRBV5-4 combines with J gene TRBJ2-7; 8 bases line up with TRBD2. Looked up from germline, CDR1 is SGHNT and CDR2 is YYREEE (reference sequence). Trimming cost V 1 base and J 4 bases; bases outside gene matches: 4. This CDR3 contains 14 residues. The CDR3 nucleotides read TGTGCCAGCAGCTTGCGGGGGGGAGTGTACGAGCAGTACTTC. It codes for CASSLRGGVYEQYF. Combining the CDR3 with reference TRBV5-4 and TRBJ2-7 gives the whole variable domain ETGVTQSPTHLIKTRGQQVTLRCSSQSGHNTVSWYQQALGQGPQFIFQYYREEENGRGNFPPRFSGLQFPNYSSELNVNALELDDSALYLCASSLRGGVYEQYFGPGTRLTVT.

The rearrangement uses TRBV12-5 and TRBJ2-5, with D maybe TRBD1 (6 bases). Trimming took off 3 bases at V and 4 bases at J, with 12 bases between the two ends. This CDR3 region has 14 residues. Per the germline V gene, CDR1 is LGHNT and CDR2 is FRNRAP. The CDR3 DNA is TGTGCTAGTGGTTTAGGGGGTAAGAGAGAGACCCAGTACTTC. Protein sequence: CASGLGGKRETQYF. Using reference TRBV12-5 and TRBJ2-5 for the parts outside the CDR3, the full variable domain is DARVTQTPRHKVTEMGQEVTMRCQPILGHNTVFWYRQTMMQGLELLAYFRNRAPLDDSGMPKDRFSAEMPDATLATLKIQPSEPRDSAVYFCASGLGGKRETQYFGPGTRLLVL.

The CDR3 loop is CASSVGDRNSPLHF. CDR3 DNA: TGTGCCAGCAGCGTAGGGGACAGGAATTCACCCCTCCACTTT. The chain recombines TRBV9 with TRBJ1-6; 8 nucleotides match TRBD1. Germline V lookup: CDR1 SGDLS, CDR2 YYNGEE. This CDR3 contains 14 residues. V trimming: 0 bases; J trimming: 7 bases; junction bases outside the gene matches: 0.

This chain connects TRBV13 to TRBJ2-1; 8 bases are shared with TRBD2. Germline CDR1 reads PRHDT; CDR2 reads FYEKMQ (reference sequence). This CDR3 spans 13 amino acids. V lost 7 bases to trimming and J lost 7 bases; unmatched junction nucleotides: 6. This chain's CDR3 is CASTGGKRNEQFF. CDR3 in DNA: TGTGCCAGCACGGGGGGGAAAAGAAATGAGCAGTTCTTC.

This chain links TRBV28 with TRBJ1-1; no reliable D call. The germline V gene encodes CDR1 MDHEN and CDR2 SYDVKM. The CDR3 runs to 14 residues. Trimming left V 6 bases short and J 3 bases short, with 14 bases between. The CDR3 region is CASRGFGRYTEAFF. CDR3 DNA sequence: TGTGCCAGCAGGGGCTTTGGACGGTACACTGAAGCTTTCTTT.

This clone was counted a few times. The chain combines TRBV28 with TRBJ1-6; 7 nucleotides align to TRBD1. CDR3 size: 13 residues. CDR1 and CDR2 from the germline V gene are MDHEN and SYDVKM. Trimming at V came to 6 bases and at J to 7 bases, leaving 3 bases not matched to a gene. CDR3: CASRIQGNSPLHF. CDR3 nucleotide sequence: TGTGCCAGCAGAATACAGGGGAATTCACCCCTCCACTTT.